These 8 T cell receptor beta chains originate from one sample sequenced in a study of shared clonotypes between healthy human individuals. Assay: immunoSEQ multiplex PCR; the TCRdb copy retains only in-frame clones and omits some. This sample yields 2 million to 3 million clones, of which roughly 92% are seen a single time; about 0.13% belongs to the top ten. Specimen: naive CD4+ T cells sorted from blood. As to subset: CD45RA+ positively selected. The receptor set was obtained from a man younger than 35 in good health.

The chain is built from TRBV13 and TRBJ2-7; 8 positions match TRBD2. Germline assignment: CDR1 PRHDT and CDR2 FYEKMQ (reference sequence). The CDR3 contains 15 residues. With 6 bases clipped from V and 4 bases from J, the junction kept 11 bases outside the gene matches. This CDR3 reads CASRVMGLGGYEQYF. Written as DNA, the CDR3 is TGTGCCAGCAGGGTGATGGGACTAGGAGGATACGAGCAGTACTTC.

This chain joins TRBV9 and TRBJ2-7; 7 bases are a match to TRBD2. The junction had 7 bases not matched to a gene; V was cut back by 3 bases and J by 4 bases. The CDR3 extends over 14 amino acids. Germline values: CDR1 SGDLS, CDR2 YYNGEE. The chain's CDR3 is CASSAGRERYEQYF. The CDR3 coding sequence is TGTGCCAGCAGCGCAGGGAGGGAGAGGTACGAGCAGTACTTC.

This clone was seen once. The V call is TRBV19, the J call TRBJ1-2, with TRBD1 matching 7 bases. Germline CDR1 reads LNHDA; CDR2 reads SQIVND (reference sequence). Trimming removed 4 bases from V and 0 bases from J; junction bases left unmatched: 8. The CDR3 covers 16 residues. CDR3 DNA: TGTGCCAGTAGTACTCGTCAGGGGGGAGCTAACTATGGCTACACCTTC. Its protein is CASSTRQGGANYGYTF. The full variable domain, rest sourced from reference TRBV19 and TRBJ1-2, is DGGITQSPKYLFRKEGQNVTLSCEQNLNHDAMYWYRQDPGQGLRLIYYSQIVNDFQKGDIAEGYSVSREKKESFPLTVTSAQKNPTAFYLCASSTRQGGANYGYTFGSGTRLTVV.

The gene calls are TRBV7-8 and TRBJ1-1; D might be TRBD1 (5 bases). This CDR3 contains 15 residues. Germline lookup yields CDR1 SGHVS and CDR2 FQNEAQ. V gave up 1 base and J gave up 1 base, with 10 bases separating them. The CDR3 sequence is CASSLGGPSNTEAFF. CDR3 sequence (DNA): TGTGCCAGCAGCTTAGGGGGACCGTCGAACACTGAAGCTTTCTTT.

The table lists this clone with a few counts. This rearrangement joins TRBV7-8 to TRBJ1-5, with 11 bases identical to TRBD1. The V segment lost 5 bases and the J segment 3 bases; nucleotides outside the gene matches: 3. The CDR3 contains 15 residues. CDR1 and CDR2 from the germline V gene are SGHVS and FQNEAQ. Here the CDR3 DNA reads TGTGCCAGCAGCATCGGACAGGGGGCCAATCAGCCCCAGCATTTT. It encodes CASSIGQGANQPQHF.

The chain carries TRBV18 and TRBJ2-5, with 8 bases aligning to TRBD2. This CDR3 is built from 13 residues. Germline V gene sequence: CDR1 KGHSH, CDR2 LQKENI. With 8 bases clipped from V and 1 base from J, the junction kept 3 bases outside the gene matches. CDR3 in amino acids: CASASGLQETQYF. In nucleotides, the CDR3 is TGTGCCAGCGCTAGCGGGCTCCAAGAGACCCAGTACTTC.

In the case of this clone: One end of the junction varies from germline; a read error may be responsible. The V and J genes are TRBV11-2 and TRBJ2-2, with a tentative D call TRBD2 (5 bases). The CDR3 sequence is 13 residues long. Germline V gene data show CDR1 as SGHAT and CDR2 as FQNNGV. The DNA of the CDR3 is TGTGCCAGCAGCTTCCTACGGGCCGGGAAGCTGTTTTTT. Amino acid sequence: CASSFLRAGKLFF.

To note about this clone: The same CDR3 arises from other DNA sequences in this sample as well. The chain has TRBV7-2 and TRBJ2-2; D may be TRBD1 or TRBD2 (5 bases each). CDR3 length equals 14 residues. The germline V and J ends were trimmed by 3 bases and 1 base, with 6 bases remaining between them. Germline V lookup: CDR1 SGHTA, CDR2 FQGNSA. The CDR3: CASSLGENTGELFF. In DNA form, the CDR3 reads TGTGCCAGCAGCTTGGGGGAGAACACCGGGGAGCTGTTTTTT.